This T cell receptor (beta chain) was recovered during a study of T cell responses to AZD1222 COVID-19 vaccine. Generated by immunoSEQ multiplex PCR, the TCRdb table keeps only in-frame clones and is missing some. The sample carries about 180,000 clones, 88% recorded once. Whole-study results and caveats: A rise in Spike-specific TCR breadth and depth followed two AZD1222 doses.

V was shortened by 0 bases and J by 2 bases, with 14 bases between the two germline ends. Germline V lookup: CDR1 LNHNV, CDR2 YYDKDF (reference sequence). The CDR3 consists of 18 residues. A note on this clone: What it binds is unknown.

This chain uses TRBV15 with TRBJ1-6, with D tentatively TRBD1 (6 bases). The source was peripheral blood, collected 28 days after the second AZD1222 dose. This receptor was obtained from an adult who received the AZD1222 COVID-19 vaccine. CDR3 amino acids: CATSRDPQGRTYNSPLHF. DNA for the CDR3: TGTGCCACCAGCAGAGATCCACAGGGTAGAACCTATAATTCACCCCTCCACTTT.